The source of this T cell receptor (beta chain) is a study of blood T cell repertoires in COVID-19. In the study overall: Samples came from the United States, Italy and Spain, spanning acute and convalescent COVID-19. In each case, the material was cDNA or gDNA derived from T cells, B-cell-depleted T cells, or PBMCs.

In the original workflow: By means of reference gene primer amplification, nucleated cell counts were estimated. TCRdb's copy holds only in-frame clones and misses some; the assay was immunoSEQ multiplex PCR. D and trimming come from the DNA, and the V and J calls and clone size come from that table. The sample lists some 60,000 clones, approximately 91% occurring once. Deletions cut 4 bases from V and 3 bases from J, with 4 bases between. The CDR3 sequence is 11 residues long. The chain joins TRBV12-3 or TRBV12-4 to TRBJ2-7; D call uncertain. Sequencing was carried out using peripheral blood. This TCR came from a human donor in a cohort sampled during active COVID-19. CDR3 in DNA: TGTGCCAGCAGTTCCCACTACGAGCAGTACTTC. Protein product: CASSSHYEQYF.